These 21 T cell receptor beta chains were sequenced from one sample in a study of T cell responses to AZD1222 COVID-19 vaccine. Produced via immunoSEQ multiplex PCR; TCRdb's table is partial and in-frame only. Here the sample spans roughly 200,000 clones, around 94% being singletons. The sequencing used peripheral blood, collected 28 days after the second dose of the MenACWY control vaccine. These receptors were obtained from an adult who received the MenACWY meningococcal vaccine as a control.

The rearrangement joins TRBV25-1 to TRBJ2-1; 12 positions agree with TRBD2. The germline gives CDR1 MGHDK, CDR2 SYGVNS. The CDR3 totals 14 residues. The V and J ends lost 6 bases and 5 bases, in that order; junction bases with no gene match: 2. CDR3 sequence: CASRLAGGDNEQFF. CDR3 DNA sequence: TGTGCCAGCAGACTAGCGGGAGGAGACAATGAGCAGTTCTTC.

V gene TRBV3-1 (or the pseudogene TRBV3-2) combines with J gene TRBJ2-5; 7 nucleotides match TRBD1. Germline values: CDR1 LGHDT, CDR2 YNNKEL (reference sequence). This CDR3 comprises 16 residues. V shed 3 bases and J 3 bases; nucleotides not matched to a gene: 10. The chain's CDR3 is CASSQGGQGVKETQYF. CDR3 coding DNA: TGTGCCAGCAGCCAGGGCGGTCAGGGGGTTAAAGAGACCCAGTACTTC.

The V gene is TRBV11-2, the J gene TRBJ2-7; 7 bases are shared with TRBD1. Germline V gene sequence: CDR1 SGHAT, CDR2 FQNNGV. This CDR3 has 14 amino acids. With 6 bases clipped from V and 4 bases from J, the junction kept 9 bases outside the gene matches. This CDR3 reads CASSSGQDLYEQYF. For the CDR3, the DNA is TGTGCCAGCAGTTCCGGACAGGATTTATACGAGCAGTACTTC.

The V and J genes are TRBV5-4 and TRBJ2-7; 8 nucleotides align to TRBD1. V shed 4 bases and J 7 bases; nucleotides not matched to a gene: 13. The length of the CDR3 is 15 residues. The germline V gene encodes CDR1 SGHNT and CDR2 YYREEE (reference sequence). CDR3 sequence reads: CASSLRTGWLEEQYF. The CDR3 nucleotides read TGTGCCAGCAGCCTAAGGACAGGGTGGTTGGAAGAGCAGTACTTC.

The CDR3 is CASSIRDRGAGNTIYF. DNA of the CDR3: TGTGCCAGTAGTATCCGGGACAGGGGAGCTGGAAACACCATATATTTT. The chain joins TRBV19 to TRBJ1-3; TRBD1 agrees at 10 bases. This CDR3 spans 16 amino acids. The germline gives CDR1 LNHDA, CDR2 SQIVND (reference sequence). J lost 2 bases, V lost 3 bases, and 4 bases had no gene match.

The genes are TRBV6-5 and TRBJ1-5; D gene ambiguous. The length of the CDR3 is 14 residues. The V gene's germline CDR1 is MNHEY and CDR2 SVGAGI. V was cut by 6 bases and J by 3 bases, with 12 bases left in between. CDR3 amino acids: CASRTQAVNQPQHF. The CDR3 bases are TGTGCCAGCAGGACTCAGGCCGTCAATCAGCCCCAGCATTTT.

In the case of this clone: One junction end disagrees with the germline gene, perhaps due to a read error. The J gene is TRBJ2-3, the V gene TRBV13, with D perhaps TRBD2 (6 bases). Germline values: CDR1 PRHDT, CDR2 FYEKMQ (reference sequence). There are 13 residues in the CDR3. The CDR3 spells CASSLAGGKGMVF. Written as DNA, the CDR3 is TGTGCCAGCAGCTTAGCTGGCGGGAAAGGCATGGTTTTT.

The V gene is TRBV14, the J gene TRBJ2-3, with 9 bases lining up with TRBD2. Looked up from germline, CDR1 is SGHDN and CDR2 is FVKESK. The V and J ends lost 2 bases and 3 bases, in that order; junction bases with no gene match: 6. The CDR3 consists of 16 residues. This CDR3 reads CASSQFSGGGTDTQYF. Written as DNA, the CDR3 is TGTGCCAGCAGCCAATTTAGCGGGGGAGGGACAGATACGCAGTATTTT. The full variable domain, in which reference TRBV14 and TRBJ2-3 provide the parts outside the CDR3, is EAGVTQFPSHSVIEKGQTVTLRCDPISGHDNLYWYRRVMGKEIKFLLHFVKESKQDESGMPNNRFLAERTGGTYSTLKVQPAELEDSGVYFCASSQFSGGGTDTQYFGPGTRLTVL.

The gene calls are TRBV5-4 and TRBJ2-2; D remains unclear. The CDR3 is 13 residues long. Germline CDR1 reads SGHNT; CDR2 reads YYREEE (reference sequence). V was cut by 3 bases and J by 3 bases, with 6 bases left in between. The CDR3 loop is CASSSGYTGELFF. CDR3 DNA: TGTGCCAGCAGCTCCGGATACACCGGGGAGCTGTTTTTT. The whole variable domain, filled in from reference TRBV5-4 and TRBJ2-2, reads ETGVTQSPTHLIKTRGQQVTLRCSSQSGHNTVSWYQQALGQGPQFIFQYYREEENGRGNFPPRFSGLQFPNYSSELNVNALELDDSALYLCASSSGYTGELFFGEGSRLTVL.

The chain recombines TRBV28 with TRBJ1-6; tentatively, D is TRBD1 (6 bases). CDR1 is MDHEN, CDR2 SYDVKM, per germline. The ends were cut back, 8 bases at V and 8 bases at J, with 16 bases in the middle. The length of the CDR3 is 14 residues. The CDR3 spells CASSAGVSDSPLHF. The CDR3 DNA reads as TGTGCCAGCTCCGCAGGGGTAAGCGATTCACCCCTCCACTTT.

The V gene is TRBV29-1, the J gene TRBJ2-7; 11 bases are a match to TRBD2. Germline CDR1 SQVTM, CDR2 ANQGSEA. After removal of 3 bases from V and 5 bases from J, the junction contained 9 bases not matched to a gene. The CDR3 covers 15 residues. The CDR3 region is CSVEDGLAGWNEQYF. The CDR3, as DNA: TGCAGCGTTGAGGACGGACTAGCGGGTTGGAACGAGCAGTACTTC.

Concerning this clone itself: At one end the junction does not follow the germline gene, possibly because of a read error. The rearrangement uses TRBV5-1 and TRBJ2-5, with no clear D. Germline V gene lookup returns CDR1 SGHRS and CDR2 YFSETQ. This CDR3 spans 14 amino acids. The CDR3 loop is CASNLGTGKETQYF. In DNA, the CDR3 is TGCGCCAGCAACTTGGGAACGGGCAAAGAGACCCAGTACTTC.

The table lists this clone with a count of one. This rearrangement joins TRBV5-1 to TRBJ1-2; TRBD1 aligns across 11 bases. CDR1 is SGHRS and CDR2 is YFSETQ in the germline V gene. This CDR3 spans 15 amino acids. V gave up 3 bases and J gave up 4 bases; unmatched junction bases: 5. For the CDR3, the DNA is TGCGCCAGCAGCTCGGACAGGGGGCAAGGCTATGGCTACACCTTC. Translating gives CASSSDRGQGYGYTF.

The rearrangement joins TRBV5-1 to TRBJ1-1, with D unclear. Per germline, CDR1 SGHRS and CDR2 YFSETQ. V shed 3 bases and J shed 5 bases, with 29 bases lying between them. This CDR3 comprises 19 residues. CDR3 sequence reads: CASSSLLRTHEALETEAFF. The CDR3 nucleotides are TGCGCCAGCAGCTCTCTTCTTCGGACCCATGAGGCGTTGGAAACTGAAGCTTTCTTT.

CDR3 loop: CASSETSGSSGELFF. The CDR3 DNA follows: TGTGCCAGCAGCGAGACTAGCGGGAGCTCCGGGGAGCTGTTTTTT. The gene calls are TRBV9 and TRBJ2-2, with TRBD2 matching 12 bases. The trim removed 3 bases at V and 6 bases at J, leaving 3 bases unmatched. CDR1 is SGDLS and CDR2 is YYNGEE in the germline V gene. This CDR3 region has 15 residues.

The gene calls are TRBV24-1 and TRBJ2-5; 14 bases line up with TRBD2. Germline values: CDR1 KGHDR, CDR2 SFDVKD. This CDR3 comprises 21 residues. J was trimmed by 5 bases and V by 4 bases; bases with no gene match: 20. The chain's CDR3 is CATSESDRWGLAGASRETQYF. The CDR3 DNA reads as TGTGCCACCAGTGAATCGGACAGGTGGGGACTAGCGGGGGCCTCCCGGGAGACCCAGTACTTC.

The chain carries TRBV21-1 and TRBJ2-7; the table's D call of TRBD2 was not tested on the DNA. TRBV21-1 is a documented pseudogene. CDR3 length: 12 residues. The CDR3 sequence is CASSKGGDEQYF. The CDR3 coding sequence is TGTGCCAGCAGCAAAGGAGGTGACGAGCAGTACTTC.

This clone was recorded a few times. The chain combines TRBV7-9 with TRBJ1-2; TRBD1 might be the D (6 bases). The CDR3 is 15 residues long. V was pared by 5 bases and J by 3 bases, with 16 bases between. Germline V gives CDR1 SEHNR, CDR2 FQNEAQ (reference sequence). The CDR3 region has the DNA TGTGCCAGCAGCGCGGACAGCCCCAGTTACTATGGCTACACCTTC. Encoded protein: CASSADSPSYYGYTF.

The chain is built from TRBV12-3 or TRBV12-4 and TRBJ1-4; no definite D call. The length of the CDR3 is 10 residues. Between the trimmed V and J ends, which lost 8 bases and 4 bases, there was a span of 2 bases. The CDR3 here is CASGNEKLFF. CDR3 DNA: TGTGCCAGCGGTAATGAAAAACTGTTTTTT.

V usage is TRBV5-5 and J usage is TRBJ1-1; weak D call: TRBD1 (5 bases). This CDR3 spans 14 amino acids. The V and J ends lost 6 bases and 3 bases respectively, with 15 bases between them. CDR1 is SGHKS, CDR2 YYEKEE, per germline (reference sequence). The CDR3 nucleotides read TGTGCCAGCACCAGGGCTTCGGCGGACACTGAAGCTTTCTTT. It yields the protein CASTRASADTEAFF.

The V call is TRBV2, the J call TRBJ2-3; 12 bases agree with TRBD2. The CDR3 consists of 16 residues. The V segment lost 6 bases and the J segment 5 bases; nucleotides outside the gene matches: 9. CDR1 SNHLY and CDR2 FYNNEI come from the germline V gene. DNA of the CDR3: TGTGCCAGCAGGATGACTAGCGGGAGCGGCGGAGATACGCAGTATTTT. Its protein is CASRMTSGSGGDTQYF.